This is a list of T cell receptor beta chains from one sample in a study of T-cell reconstitution after alpha-beta-depleted transplantation in children. Via MiXCR, TCRdb re-called the PCR reads, giving one row per CDR3 protein. The sample has around 580,000 distinct CDR3 sequences, about 21% seen once. The sample was PBMCs, mostly from graft donor cells, taken 360 days after TCRalphabeta/CD19-depleted stem cell transplant. These receptors were obtained from a boy younger than two who had a stem cell transplant for acute myeloid leukemia, so the T cells may come from the graft donor. Each CDR3 is given with its conserved first and last residue. The order of the fields is D gene, J gene, clone size, V gene, CDR3 DNA, CDR3 protein. The D gene is left open where the match is weak. For some rows the clone size is stated as once, few or many, or as a class when expanded; others skip it.

TRBD1 TRBJ2-1 once TRBV11-3 TGTGCCAGCAGCTCCTCGGACAGGGATAATGAGCAGTTCTTC CASSSSDRDNEQFF
. TRBJ2-2 many TRBV29-1 TGCAGCCTTAAGGAGACCCCTAATCCAAGGGAGCTGTTTTTT CSLKETPNPRELFF
. TRBJ2-3 few TRBV7-2 TGTGCCAGCAGCTTATTCGGGGACACAGATACGCAGTATTTT CASSLFGDTDTQYF
. TRBJ2-6 . TRBV5-5 TGTGCCAGCAGCTCATTCTACTCTGGGGCCAACGTCCTGACTTTC CASSSFYSGANVLTF
TRBD1 TRBJ2-2 . TRBV7-8 TGTGCCAGCAGCTTAGTTCCGACAGGGGGCGGGTACACCGGGGAGCTGTTTTTT CASSLVPTGGGYTGELFF
. TRBJ2-6 many TRBV7-3 TGTGCCAGCAGCTTATTTCCGGACTCTGGGGCCAACGTCCTGACTTTC CASSLFPDSGANVLTF
. TRBJ2-2 few TRBV20-1 TGCAGCGCCCCTCATGGGGCCGGGGAGCTGTTTTTT CSAPHGAGELFF
. TRBJ1-5 . TRBV7-2 TGTGCCAGCAGCTTAAGCGTCTCGGGGGTTGGGCCCCAGCATTTT CASSLSVSGVGPQHF
. TRBJ2-2 . TRBV5-1 TGCGCCAGCAGCATCTCTAGCGTGGGCAACACCGGGGAGCTGTTTTTT CASSISSVGNTGELFF
. TRBJ1-2 . TRBV20-1 TGCAGTGCCCCTTCACAGGGCGCAGGCGGCTACACCTTC CSAPSQGAGGYTF
TRBD1 TRBJ1-2 . TRBV19 TGTGCCAGTAGACCGGGACAGGGATATTATGGCTACACCTTC CASRPGQGYYGYTF
. TRBJ2-3 many TRBV5-8 TGTGCCAGCAGCTTACGGACTAGCACAGATACGCAGTATTTT CASSLRTSTDTQYF
TRBD1 TRBJ1-1 . TRBV9 TGTGCCAGCAGCACCGGACAGGTGACTGAAGCTTTCTTT CASSTGQVTEAFF
. TRBJ1-1 few TRBV12-3/TRBV12-4 TGTGCCAGCAGTTATACAGGTTCGAACACTGAAGCTTTCTTT CASSYTGSNTEAFF
. TRBJ2-5 . TRBV7-2 TGTGCCAGCAGCTTAGAGTGGGTAGCAGAGACCCAGTACTTC CASSLEWVAETQYF
. TRBJ1-2 . TRBV12-3/TRBV12-4 TGTGCCAGCAGTTTATGGACGGACTATGGCTACACCTTC CASSLWTDYGYTF
. TRBJ1-1 . TRBV4-3 TGCGCCAGCAGCCAAGCAGGGTTAGTAACTGAAGCTTTCTTT CASSQAGLVTEAFF
TRBD1 TRBJ1-4 few TRBV4-3 TGCGCCAGCAGCCAAGAACACAGGGGGAATGAAAAACTGTTTTTT CASSQEHRGNEKLFF
TRBD1 TRBJ2-5 few TRBV10-3 TGTGCCATCAAAGGTTGGCAGGGGGTCACCCAGTACTTC CAIKGWQGVTQYF
. TRBJ2-1 many TRBV29-1 TGCAGCGTCCGACAGGCCTACAATGAGCAGTTCTTC CSVRQAYNEQFF
. TRBJ1-1 many TRBV29-1 TGCAGCGTTGAGGGGAGGACGGGCCCTGAAGCTTTCTTT CSVEGRTGPEAFF